The 5 T cell receptor beta chains below were found in one sample sequenced in a study of beta chain features in type 1 diabetes. What was sequenced were expressed TCRB transcripts, since all of the isolated RNA had been reverse transcribed. Clones were read by immunoSEQ multiplex PCR, and TCRdb kept only the in-frame ones, dropping some. The sample has about 320,000 clones, around 15% seen once. The source material was central memory CD4+ T cells from blood. All receptors derive from a man aged 25 to 45 in good health.

The chain uses TRBV9 and TRBJ2-3; D might be TRBD1 (5 bases). Germline-derived CDR1 and CDR2 are SGDLS and YYNGEE. Trimming took 4 bases from V and 2 from J, leaving 14 bases between them. This CDR3 is built from 15 residues. For the CDR3, the DNA is TGTGCCAGCAGCCCCGCAGGGTCTAACACAGATACGCAGTATTTT. Encoded protein: CASSPAGSNTDTQYF.

In its sample, this clone was seen a few times. The genes are TRBV5-1 and TRBJ2-2, with D perhaps TRBD1 (6 bases). This CDR3 comprises 16 residues. Germline CDR1 SGHRS, CDR2 YFSETQ. V was trimmed by 4 bases and J by 0 bases, leaving 13 bases between them. The CDR3 loop reads CASSRGQNANTGELFF. CDR3 bases: TGCGCCAGCAGCAGGGGACAAAACGCGAACACCGGGGAGCTGTTTTTT. Based on the CDR3 plus reference TRBV5-1 and TRBJ2-2, the full variable domain is KAGVTQTPRYLIKTRGQQVTLSCSPISGHRSVSWYQQTPGQGLQFLFEYFSETQRNKGNFPGRFSGRQFSNSRSEMNVSTLELGDSALYLCASSRGQNANTGELFFGEGSRLTVL.

At least ten counts were recorded for this clone. The genes are TRBV10-3 and TRBJ1-5, with 7 bases aligning to TRBD1. The CDR3 contains 15 residues. V was clipped by 2 bases and J by 2 bases; unmatched bases: 3. The germline CDR1 and CDR2 sequences are ENHRY and SYGVKD. Written as DNA, the CDR3 is TGTGCCATCAGTGAGATGGACAGGCGCAATCAGCCCCAGCATTTT. Translation: CAISEMDRRNQPQHF.

V usage is TRBV7-6 and J usage is TRBJ1-5; no definite D call. This CDR3 comprises 16 residues. The V and J ends lost 6 bases and 7 bases respectively, with 22 bases between them. In germline, CDR1 is SGHVS, CDR2 FNYEAQ. The CDR3: CASSTRPGTRAQPQHF. DNA for the CDR3: TGTGCCAGCAGTACGAGACCGGGTACCCGCGCCCAGCCCCAGCATTTT.

This clone showed up just a few times. The V gene is TRBV2, the J gene TRBJ1-6; D uncertain. The ends were cut back, 4 bases at V and 4 bases at J, with 5 bases in the middle. This CDR3 region has 13 residues. Germline assignment: CDR1 SNHLY and CDR2 FYNNEI. The CDR3 region is CASSAGYNSPLHF. The CDR3 region has the DNA TGTGCCAGCAGTGCGGGGTATAATTCACCCCTCCACTTT.